This entry lists 14 T cell receptor beta chains sequenced from one sample in a study of vaccination and CD4 T cells after COVID-19. CD4+ T cells that had been cultured provided DNA sequenced with the Oncomine TCR Beta short-read assay. TCRdb recomputed calls from the PCR reads with MiXCR, one row per CDR3 protein. The sample contains more than 8,000 distinct CDR3 sequences, over 25% of which appear only once. These receptors' antigens are unknown. This sample's treatment: roughly 11-day PBMC culture with coronavirus spike peptide pools or control peptides (ViraFEST assay). Sequencing used CD4+ T cells from blood, cultured in vitro, obtained after SARS-CoV-2 vaccination. All receptors derive from a human donor who had recovered from COVID-19.

V is TRBV6-2 or TRBV6-3 and J is TRBJ1-2; D is ambiguous. The germline V gene encodes CDR1 MNHEY and CDR2 SVGEGT. V dropped 2 bases and J dropped 4 bases, with 8 bases sitting between them. The CDR3 is 13 amino acids. Here the CDR3 DNA reads TGTGCCAGCAGTTACGTGAGGATCTATGGCTACACCTTC. Translation: CASSYVRIYGYTF.

The chain combines TRBV19 with TRBJ2-5; TRBD2 matches at 9 bases. This CDR3 is built from 18 residues. Germline V CDR1 and CDR2: LNHDA, SQIVND (reference sequence). V gave up 3 bases and J gave up 0 bases; unmatched junction bases: 11. CDR3: CASSITRLAEGYQETQYF. The DNA of the CDR3 is TGTGCCAGTAGTATTACCCGACTAGCGGAAGGGTACCAAGAGACCCAGTACTTC.

The rearrangement joins TRBV30 to TRBJ1-2; 8 nucleotides align to TRBD1. Germline V gene lookup returns CDR1 GTSNPN and CDR2 SVGIG (reference sequence). V lost 3 bases and J lost 6; bases outside the gene matches: 3. The CDR3 has 12 amino acids. The chain's CDR3 is CAWRGQVDGYTF. For the CDR3, the DNA is TGTGCCTGGAGGGGACAGGTTGATGGCTACACCTTC.

The chain employs TRBV19 and TRBJ1-5, with D perhaps matching TRBD1 (6 bases). This CDR3 region has 15 residues. V was shortened by 5 bases and J by 0 bases, with 11 bases between the two germline ends. The germline V gene has CDR1 LNHDA and CDR2 SQIVND (reference sequence). DNA of the CDR3: TGTGCCAGTAGTTCTGGGACACTTAGCAATCAGCCCCAGCATTTT. Its translation is CASSSGTLSNQPQHF.

This clonotype was counted a few times. The CDR3 region has the DNA TGTGCCAGCAGCACCCCGCAGACAGGGCCTCGCTCACCCCTCCACTTT. The encoded protein is CASSTPQTGPRSPLHF. This sequence joins TRBV11-2 and TRBJ1-6; 7 nucleotides line up with TRBD1. The CDR3 sequence is 16 residues long. V lost 5 bases to trimming and J lost 10 bases; unmatched junction nucleotides: 14. Germline CDR1 SGHAT, CDR2 FQNNGV.

The chain couples TRBV7-8 to TRBJ2-7; TRBD1 aligns across 9 bases. The germline gives CDR1 SGHVS, CDR2 FQNEAQ. The ends lost 2 bases at V and 4 bases at J; junction bases unmatched: 3. The CDR3 length is 14 residues. The CDR3 DNA sequence: TGTGCCAGCAGCTTAAGCGGGACAGGGTACGAGCAGTACTTC. Protein: CASSLSGTGYEQYF.

This clonotype was seen more than once but under ten times. The rearrangement uses TRBV9 and TRBJ1-6; 9 bases fit TRBD1. Trimming at V came to 4 bases and at J to 7 bases, leaving 6 bases not matched to a gene. Germline assignment: CDR1 SGDLS and CDR2 YYNGEE. CDR3 length: 15 amino acids. CDR3 in DNA: TGTGCCAGCAGCTTCCGGGACAGGGCCAATTCACCCCTCCACTTT. It translates to CASSFRDRANSPLHF.

This chain links TRBV19 with TRBJ2-2, with TRBD2 as a possible D gene (5 bases). The CDR3 is 15 residues long. V shed 3 bases and J shed 3 bases, with 11 bases lying between them. Germline V lookup: CDR1 LNHDA, CDR2 SQIVND (reference sequence). CDR3 sequence (DNA): TGTGCCAGTAGTATCCCACGGGGTCACACCGGGGAGCTGTTTTTT. Translation: CASSIPRGHTGELFF. The whole variable domain, filled in from reference TRBV19 and TRBJ2-2, reads DGGITQSPKYLFRKEGQNVTLSCEQNLNHDAMYWYRQDPGQGLRLIYYSQIVNDFQKGDIAEGYSVSREKKESFPLTVTSAQKNPTAFYLCASSIPRGHTGELFFGEGSRLTVL.

Only a few counts were recorded for this clonotype. This chain joins TRBV20-1 and TRBJ2-2; 9 bases match TRBD1. CDR1 DFQATT and CDR2 SNEGSKA come from the germline V gene (reference sequence). The CDR3 contains 17 residues. Germline trimming cut 0 bases from V and 5 bases from J; bases unmatched to any gene: 10. As DNA, the CDR3 is TGCAGTGCTAGAGACGTAATGACAGGGGGAGGAACCGGGGAGCTGTTTTTT. Translated: CSARDVMTGGGTGELFF.

This clonotype is a singleton in its sample. This sequence joins TRBV21-1 and TRBJ2-7; the D call TRBD1 from the table was never checked on the DNA. TRBV21-1 is deemed a pseudogene. The CDR3 spans 15 residues. CDR3 sequence reads: CASSKSAGGYYEQYF. CDR3 DNA: TGTGCCAGCAGCAAATCTGCAGGGGGCTACTACGAGCAGTACTTC.

In this sample, this clonotype turned up a few times. The chain carries TRBV20-1 and TRBJ1-1; the D gene is possibly TRBD1 (5 bases). The germline V gene has CDR1 DFQATT and CDR2 SNEGSKA (reference sequence). The CDR3 is 15 amino acids. V lost 0 bases and J 4 bases, leaving 15 bases between the germline ends. CDR3 residues: CSARDRRGEGTEAFF. The CDR3 DNA reads TGCAGTGCTAGAGATCGAAGGGGAGAGGGCACTGAAGCTTTCTTT.

By frequency in the sample, this clonotype is large. The chain recombines TRBV7-3 with TRBJ2-3, with TRBD1 as a possible D gene (5 bases). The germline V gene has CDR1 SGHTA and CDR2 FQGTGA. Trimming cost V 5 bases and J 0 bases, with 18 bases left between them. This CDR3 comprises 17 residues. CDR3 coding DNA: TGTGCCAGCAGCCCAGGGCCATTAAGGTCTAGCACAGATACGCAGTATTTT. Its protein product is CASSPGPLRSSTDTQYF.

This rearrangement joins TRBV27 to TRBJ1-3; perhaps TRBD1 as D (6 bases). Germline V gene lookup returns CDR1 MNHEY and CDR2 SMNVEV (reference sequence). The CDR3 is 16 residues long. V was clipped by 4 bases and J by 2 bases, with 15 bases between them. CDR3 nucleotide sequence: TGTGCCAGCAGTTCGACTCCAGGGGCGGCTGGAAACACCATATATTTT. It is translated as CASSSTPGAAGNTIYF.

By sample fraction, this clonotype is medium-sized. The rearrangement uses TRBV6-5 and TRBJ2-7; 9 bases align to TRBD2. CDR3 length: 15 amino acids. The germline gives CDR1 MNHEY, CDR2 SVGAGI. The J segment lost 0 bases and the V segment lost 4 bases, leaving 4 bases of the junction unmatched. The CDR3 reads CASSSAREGSYEQYF. For the CDR3, the DNA is TGTGCCAGCAGTTCGGCGCGGGAGGGCTCCTACGAGCAGTACTTC.